This T cell receptor beta chain originates from a study of blood T cell repertoires in COVID-19. Looking at the study overall: Spain, Italy and the United States supplied samples that represented acute and convalescent COVID-19. From T cells, B-cell-depleted T cells, or PBMCs came the material, which was cDNA or gDNA.

Patients of the Seattle cohort, enrolled during active infection, were followed longitudinally. This CDR3 comprises 13 residues. Trimming removed 0 bases from V and 4 bases from J, with 5 bases in between. The V gene's germline CDR1 is SGHRS and CDR2 YFSETQ. In the original processing: Cell counts per sample came from amplifying reference gene primers. The table came from immunoSEQ multiplex PCR; TCRdb's copy has only in-frame clones and leaves some out. The D gene and trimming were derived from the DNA, and the V and J assignments and clone size from that table. The sample has roughly 130,000 clones; roughly nine tenths are singletons.

The receptor comes from a man aged 60 to 69 with COVID-19, enrolled during active disease. V and J are TRBV5-1 and TRBJ1-5; D gene unclear. Input material: peripheral blood. The CDR3 coding sequence is TGCGCCAGCAGCTTGGCGTATAATCAGCCCCAGCATTTT. It translates to CASSLAYNQPQHF.